This is a list of T cell receptor beta chains from one sample in a study of blood T cell repertoires in COVID-19. Generated by immunoSEQ multiplex PCR, the TCRdb table keeps only in-frame clones and is missing some. The sample has 98,000 or so clones, 84% seen once. The sample consisted of peripheral blood. The source of these receptors is a man in his 60s with acute or convalescent COVID-19. Each CDR3 is given with its conserved first and last residue. The D gene is left open where the match is weak.

>TRBV9|TRBJ2-1|-
CASSADSPVQFF
>TRBV5-6|TRBJ2-3|TRBD1
CASSLGGQGLTDTQYF
>TRBV7-6|TRBJ1-1|-
CASSQDLNTEAFF
>TRBV5-4|TRBJ2-2|-
CASSFGQKGSTGELFF
>TRBV24-1|TRBJ1-5|TRBD1
CATSDQGTGVVSQPQHF
>TRBV11-3|TRBJ2-3|TRBD2
CASSSGTSGRFTDTQYF
>TRBV28|TRBJ1-2|TRBD1
CASRRLVGAGTGDGYTF
>TRBV7-7|TRBJ2-3|-
CASSKTSFTDTQYF
>TRBV19|TRBJ2-2|-
CASSTQTRMGELFF
>TRBV12-3/TRBV12-4|TRBJ1-1|-
CASSPQASEAFF
>TRBV5-1|TRBJ2-7|TRBD1
CASSPDRGWHEQYF
>TRBV5-1|TRBJ2-7|TRBD2
CASSLAAGGTYEQYF
>TRBV28|TRBJ1-2|TRBD1
CASSSLYRGPNYGYTF
>TRBV9|TRBJ1-6|TRBD1
CASRDRENSPLHF
>TRBV3-1/TRBV3-2|TRBJ1-3|-
CASSLSISGNTIYF
>TRBV7-9|TRBJ2-2|-
CASSPDTGWVTGELFF
>TRBV29-1|TRBJ1-4|-
CSVASGEKLFF
>TRBV2|TRBJ2-7|TRBD2
CASRERDYEQYF
>TRBV18|TRBJ1-4|-
CASSPPGDAEKLFF
>TRBV27|TRBJ2-1|TRBD2
CASRLAELSYNEQFF
>TRBV4-2|TRBJ2-1|TRBD2
CASSHGLAEDNEQFF
>TRBV6-1|TRBJ1-1|-
CASSERRGSPEAFF
>TRBV14|TRBJ1-2|-
CASSQDEGQGYTF
>TRBV18|TRBJ2-7|-
CASSPAGRFSYEQYF
>TRBV5-4|TRBJ2-2|TRBD2
CASSLSGSYTGELFF
>TRBV19|TRBJ2-1|-
CASIRAHGGPYNEQFF
>TRBV29-1|TRBJ2-5|TRBD2
CSVGSAGGETQYF
>TRBV3-1/TRBV3-2|TRBJ2-2|TRBD2
CASSQGLDGASGELFF
>TRBV4-2|TRBJ1-4|-
CASSQEPVYGPLLNEKLFF
>TRBV25-1|TRBJ1-2|-
CASSESSRQRSYGYTF
>TRBV30|TRBJ1-5|-
CAFGTQINQPQHF
>TRBV5-6|TRBJ2-5|TRBD1
CASSLEWTGVDETQYF
>TRBV5-1|TRBJ1-2|TRBD1
CASSLAGGTVPGYTF
>TRBV30|TRBJ1-6|-
CAWSLGGHHNSPLHF
>TRBV29-1|TRBJ2-2|TRBD2
CSSEGLNTGELFF
>TRBV5-5|TRBJ2-7|-
CASSFPGSSYEQYF
>TRBV7-9|TRBJ1-2|TRBD1
CASTHSDRTGGYTF
>TRBV29-1|TRBJ1-2|TRBD1
CSSLRQGYGYTF
>TRBV5-6|TRBJ2-1|-
CASSLRLSNEQFF
>TRBV12-5|TRBJ2-2|TRBD2
CASGSNPRGKGLAGGPGNTGELFF
>TRBV5-1|TRBJ2-7|-
CASSSTGSYEQYF
>TRBV9|TRBJ1-1|-
CASSVAGSEPPNTEAFF
>TRBV11-2|TRBJ2-6|TRBD1
CASSPGTGYSGANVLTF
>TRBV27|TRBJ2-2|TRBD2
CASSYSGRALETGELFF